The 12 T cell receptor beta chains in this list originate from one sample, sequenced in a study of shared clonotypes between healthy human individuals. Some clones are missing from TCRdb's copy, which holds only in-frame ones; the method was immunoSEQ multiplex PCR. The sample yields about 1 million clones, 78% seen once. The specimen was memory CD4+ T cells from PBMCs. Subset denoted: CD45RA-negative fraction. These receptors were taken from a man aged 18 to 35 in good health. Some clones in this sample may be carry-over from other donors' samples.

The genes are TRBV7-3 and TRBJ2-7, with 9 positions matching TRBD2. There are 16 residues in the CDR3. Germline V lookup: CDR1 SGHTA, CDR2 FQGTGA. V dropped 2 bases and J dropped 4; count of bases not matched to a gene: 9. The CDR3 protein is CASSLDSAGGLYEQYF. The CDR3 nucleotides read TGTGCCAGCAGCTTAGATTCTGCGGGAGGGCTTTACGAGCAGTACTTC.

The chain combines TRBV2 with TRBJ2-6, with 9 bases fitting TRBD1. CDR1 is SNHLY and CDR2 is FYNNEI in the germline V gene. After removal of 11 bases from V and 6 bases from J, the junction contained 11 bases not matched to a gene. This CDR3 contains 15 residues. The CDR3 spells CAGGTGYLSANVLTF. CDR3 nucleotide sequence: TGTGCCGGGGGGACAGGGTACCTCTCGGCCAACGTCCTGACTTTC.

This clone was picked up one time. The chain uses TRBV9 and TRBJ2-5; no reliable D call. The J call may not be correct, given that the DNA end is closer to TRBJ2-7. CDR1 SGDLS and CDR2 YYNGEE come from the germline V gene. There are 14 residues in the CDR3. The chain's CDR3 is CASSVQASTYEQYF. The DNA of the CDR3 is TGTGCCAGCAGCGTACAGGCCTCCACCTACGAGCAGTACTTC.

V gene TRBV14 combines with J gene TRBJ2-1; the match to TRBD2 covers 15 bases. Germline V lookup: CDR1 SGHDN, CDR2 FVKESK. After removal of 4 bases from V and 5 bases from J, the junction contained 12 bases not matched to a gene. The CDR3 runs 19 residues. DNA for the CDR3: TGTGCCAGCAGCCCCCAATCCGGACTAGCGGGAGGGTGGGACAATGAGCAGTTCTTC. Protein: CASSPQSGLAGGWDNEQFF.

The chain employs TRBV27 and TRBJ2-7; D possibly matches TRBD1 or TRBD2 (5 bases each). Germline V gives CDR1 MNHEY, CDR2 SMNVEV (reference sequence). Trimming took 5 bases from V and 2 from J, leaving 10 bases between them. This CDR3 contains 13 residues. CDR3 coding DNA: TGTGCCAGCAGTGGGGGACGCGCCTACGAGCAGTACTTC. This encodes CASSGGRAYEQYF.

V is TRBV19 and J is TRBJ2-7, with D perhaps TRBD1 (6 bases). The CDR3 has 13 amino acids. V lost 6 bases and J 5 bases, leaving 14 bases between the germline ends. Germline V gene data show CDR1 as LNHDA and CDR2 as SQIVND (reference sequence). This CDR3 reads CASRLQGGNEQYF. DNA of the CDR3: TGTGCCAGTAGACTACAGGGCGGCAACGAGCAGTACTTC.

Note on this clone: Other nucleotide sequences in the sample specify the same CDR3. This chain connects TRBV29-1 to TRBJ1-2; TRBD1 aligns across 8 bases. Trimming at V came to 1 base and at J to 3 bases, leaving 4 bases not matched to a gene. The CDR3 length is 14 residues. Germline V gene lookup returns CDR1 SQVTM and CDR2 ANQGSEA. The CDR3 here is CSVEGRGRDYGYTF. Written as DNA, the CDR3 is TGCAGCGTTGAAGGCAGGGGGCGCGACTATGGCTACACCTTC. The full variable domain, rest sourced from reference TRBV29-1 and TRBJ1-2, is SAVISQKPSRDICQRGTSLTIQCQVDSQVTMMFWYRQQPGQSLTLIATANQGSEATYESGFVIDKFPISRPNLTFSTLTVSNMSPEDSSIYLCSVEGRGRDYGYTFGSGTRLTVV.

The V and J genes are TRBV28 and TRBJ1-5; possible D gene TRBD1, 6 bases. Between the trimmed V and J ends, which lost 8 bases and 4 bases, there was a span of 15 bases. CDR1 is MDHEN and CDR2 is SYDVKM in the germline V gene. The CDR3 runs 14 residues. CDR3 loop: CASGRDTYNQPQHF. The CDR3, as DNA: TGTGCCAGCGGCCGGGACACCTATAATCAGCCCCAGCATTTT. Combining the CDR3 with reference TRBV28 and TRBJ1-5 gives the whole variable domain DVKVTQSSRYLVKRTGEKVFLECVQDMDHENMFWYRQDPGLGLRLIYFSYDVKMKEKGDIPEGYSVSREKKERFSLILESASTNQTSMYLCASGRDTYNQPQHFGDGTRLSIL.

A few counts support this clone. The chain combines TRBV28 with TRBJ1-5; 8 nucleotides match TRBD1. Losses at the gene ends were 5 bases for V and 6 bases for J; bases not matched to a gene: 6. The CDR3 extends over 14 amino acids. Per germline, CDR1 MDHEN and CDR2 SYDVKM. CDR3 residues: CASSNDRGGQPQHF. In DNA form, the CDR3 reads TGTGCCAGCAGTAACGACAGGGGCGGTCAGCCCCAGCATTTT.

This clone was counted a single time. The chain carries TRBV7-3 and TRBJ2-1, with TRBD1 identical over 7 bases. Germline CDR1 reads SGHTA; CDR2 reads FQGTGA. The CDR3 covers 16 residues. V was clipped by 0 bases and J by 2 bases; unmatched bases: 4. The CDR3 bases are TGTGCCAGCAGCTTAACGTCCGGGACAGCCTACAATGAGCAGTTCTTC. Translating it yields CASSLTSGTAYNEQFF.

The rearrangement links TRBV5-5 to TRBJ1-2; no firm D call. CDR3 length equals 14 residues. V was shortened by 4 bases and J by 1 base, with 11 bases between the two germline ends. Germline lookup yields CDR1 SGHKS and CDR2 YYEKEE (reference sequence). The CDR3 DNA is TGTGCCAGCAGCCCCCCGACGGATAACTATGGCTACACCTTC. Translating it yields CASSPPTDNYGYTF.

The V and J genes are TRBV7-8 and TRBJ1-1; D remains ambiguous. This CDR3 is built from 13 residues. Germline V lookup: CDR1 SGHVS, CDR2 FQNEAQ. Trimming shortened V by 1 base and J by 4 bases, and 7 bases separated the two germline ends. The CDR3 DNA sequence: TGTGCCAGCAGCTTAGACGGGAGCACTGAAGCTTTCTTT. Translating gives CASSLDGSTEAFF.